These 6 T cell receptor beta chains came from one sample sequenced in a study of radiotherapy plus CTLA-4 blockade in lung cancer. Method: immunoSEQ multiplex PCR; TCRdb's copy keeps in-frame clones and lacks some. The sample contains some 110,000 clones, more than 65% of which appear only once. The source was peripheral blood, collected from a patient treated with radiotherapy plus ipilimumab. Receptor source: a human donor with non-small cell lung cancer who had a partial response to radiotherapy plus ipilimumab.

The J gene is TRBJ1-5, the V gene TRBV5-6; D not resolved. The ends were cut back, 0 bases at V and 7 bases at J, with 8 bases in the middle. Germline CDR1 is SGHDT and CDR2 is YYEEEE. The CDR3 spans 13 residues. CDR3 sequence: CASSLGGRQPQHF. CDR3 bases: TGTGCCAGCAGCTTGGGCGGCCGGCAGCCCCAGCATTTT.

This chain connects TRBV4-1 to TRBJ1-1; D remains ambiguous. With 3 bases removed from V and 0 bases from J, the gap between germline ends came to 8 bases. The length of the CDR3 is 14 residues. Germline lookup yields CDR1 MGHRA and CDR2 YSYEKL. CDR3 sequence (DNA): TGCGCCAGCAGCCAGTGGTACTTGAACACTGAAGCTTTCTTT. Translated, it gives CASSQWYLNTEAFF.

This chain connects TRBV19 to TRBJ2-7; TRBD1 matches 11 bases. From germline, CDR1 is LNHDA and CDR2 SQIVND (reference sequence). The CDR3 has 14 residues. J was trimmed by 6 bases and V by 3 bases; bases with no gene match: 4. The CDR3 DNA reads as TGTGCCAGTAGTATTGGGACAGGGGGTGGCGAGCAGTACTTC. Translation gives CASSIGTGGGEQYF.

This clone was counted a single time. This chain links TRBV7-3 with TRBJ2-3; D may be TRBD2 (6 bases). CDR3 length: 14 residues. Germline loops: CDR1 SGHTA, CDR2 FQGTGA. Trimming pared 3 bases from V and 2 bases from J, leaving 9 bases between. Written as DNA, the CDR3 is TGTGCCAGCAGCTTCGGGGGATTCACAGATACGCAGTATTTT. Protein: CASSFGGFTDTQYF. Supplemented by reference TRBV7-3 and TRBJ2-3, the full variable domain reads GAGVSQTPSNKVTEKGKYVELRCDPISGHTALYWYRQSLGQGPEFLIYFQGTGAADDSGLPNDRFFAVRPEGSVSTLKIQRTERGDSAVYLCASSFGGFTDTQYFGPGTRLTVL.

DNA for the CDR3: TGTGCCAGCACCCTTAAGACAGGGGTCAGCGCTGAAGCTTTCTTT. This gives the protein CASTLKTGVSAEAFF. J is TRBJ1-1 and V is TRBV6-6; 8 bases are a match to TRBD1. The junction had 13 bases not matched to a gene; V was cut back by 7 bases and J by 6 bases. Germline V gives CDR1 MNHNY, CDR2 SVGAGI (reference sequence). The CDR3 is made up of 15 amino acids.

The gene calls are TRBV18 and TRBJ2-3; 11 bases align to TRBD1. Germline V gene data show CDR1 as KGHSH and CDR2 as LQKENI. Losses at the gene ends were 3 bases for V and 0 bases for J; bases not matched to a gene: 5. The CDR3 is 17 amino acids. This CDR3 is CASSPGQGALSTDTQYF. In DNA form, the CDR3 reads TGTGCCAGCTCACCTGGACAGGGGGCCCTTAGCACAGATACGCAGTATTTT.